The entry below describes one TCR beta chain. This sample is part of a study of blood T cell repertoires in COVID-19. The protocol was immunoSEQ multiplex PCR, while the TCRdb copy is restricted to in-frame clones and leaves out a portion. The sample lists about 180,000 clones, roughly 80% occurring once. V gave up 2 bases and J gave up 9 bases, with 14 bases separating them. The CDR3 contains 13 residues. CDR1 is MDHEN and CDR2 is SYDVKM in the germline V gene. The sequencing input was PBMCs or T cells enriched from blood (not recorded which). The rearrangement uses TRBV28 and TRBJ2-7, with D maybe TRBD2 (6 bases). The clonotype was recovered from a woman in her fifties or sixties who had recovered from COVID-19. DNA of the CDR3: TGTGCCAGCAGTTTAAGTAGGGGCGGGGTGCAGTACTTC. Residues: CASSLSRGGVQYF. Variable domain in full (rest from reference TRBV28 and TRBJ2-7): DVKVTQSSRYLVKRTGEKVFLECVQDMDHENMFWYRQDPGLGLRLIYFSYDVKMKEKGDIPEGYSVSREKKERFSLILESASTNQTSMYLCASSLSRGGVQYFGPGTRLTVT.